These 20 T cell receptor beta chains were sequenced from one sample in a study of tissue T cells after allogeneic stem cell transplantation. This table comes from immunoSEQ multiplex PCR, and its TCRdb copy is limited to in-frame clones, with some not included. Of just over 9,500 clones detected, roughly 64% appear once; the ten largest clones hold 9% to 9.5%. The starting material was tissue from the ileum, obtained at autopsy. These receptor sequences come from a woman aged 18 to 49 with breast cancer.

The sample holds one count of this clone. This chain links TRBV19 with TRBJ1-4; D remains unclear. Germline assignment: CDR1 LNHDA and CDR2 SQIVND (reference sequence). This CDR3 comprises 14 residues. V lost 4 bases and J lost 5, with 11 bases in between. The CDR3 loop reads CASSTWTENEKLFF. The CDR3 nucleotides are TGTGCCAGTAGTACATGGACCGAGAATGAAAAACTGTTTTTT. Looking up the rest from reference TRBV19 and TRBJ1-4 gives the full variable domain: DGGITQSPKYLFRKEGQNVTLSCEQNLNHDAMYWYRQDPGQGLRLIYYSQIVNDFQKGDIAEGYSVSREKKESFPLTVTSAQKNPTAFYLCASSTWTENEKLFFGSGTQLSVL.

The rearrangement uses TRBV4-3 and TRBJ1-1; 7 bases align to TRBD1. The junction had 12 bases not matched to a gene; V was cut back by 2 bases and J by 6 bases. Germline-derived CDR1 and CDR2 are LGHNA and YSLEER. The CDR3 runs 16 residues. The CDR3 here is CASSQTPQGGSAEAFF. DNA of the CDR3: TGCGCCAGCAGCCAAACCCCTCAGGGGGGGAGCGCTGAAGCTTTCTTT.

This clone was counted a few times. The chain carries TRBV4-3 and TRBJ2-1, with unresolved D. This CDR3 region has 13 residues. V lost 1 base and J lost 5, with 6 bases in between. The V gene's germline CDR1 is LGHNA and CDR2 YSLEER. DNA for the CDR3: TGCGCCAGCAGCCAAGGTATGAACAATGAGCAGTTCTTC. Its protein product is CASSQGMNNEQFF.

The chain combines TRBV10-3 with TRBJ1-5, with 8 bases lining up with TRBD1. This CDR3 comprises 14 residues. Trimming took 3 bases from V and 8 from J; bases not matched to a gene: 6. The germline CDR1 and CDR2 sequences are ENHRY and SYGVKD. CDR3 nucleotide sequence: TGTGCCATCAGTGATACAGGGGGTTTGGAGCCCCAGCATTTT. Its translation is CAISDTGGLEPQHF.

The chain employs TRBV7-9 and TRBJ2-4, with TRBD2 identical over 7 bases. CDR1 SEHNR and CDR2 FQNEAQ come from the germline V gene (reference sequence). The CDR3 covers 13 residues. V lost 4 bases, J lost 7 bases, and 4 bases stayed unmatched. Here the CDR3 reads CASSSRRGNIQYF. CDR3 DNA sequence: TGTGCCAGCAGCTCCCGGCGGGGGAACATTCAGTACTTC.

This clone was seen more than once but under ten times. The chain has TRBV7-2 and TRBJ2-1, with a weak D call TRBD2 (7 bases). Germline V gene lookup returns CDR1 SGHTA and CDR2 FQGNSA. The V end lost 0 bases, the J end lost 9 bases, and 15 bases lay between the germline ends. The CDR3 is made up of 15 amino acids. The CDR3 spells CASSLAGGQVSEQFF. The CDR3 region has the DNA TGTGCCAGCAGCTTAGCGGGGGGGCAGGTGAGTGAGCAGTTCTTC. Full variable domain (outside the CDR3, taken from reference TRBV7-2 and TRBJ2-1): GAGVSQSPSNKVTEKGKDVELRCDPISGHTALYWYRQSLGQGLEFLIYFQGNSAPDKSGLPSDRFSAERTGGSVSTLTIQRTQQEDSAVYLCASSLAGGQVSEQFFGPGTRLTVL.

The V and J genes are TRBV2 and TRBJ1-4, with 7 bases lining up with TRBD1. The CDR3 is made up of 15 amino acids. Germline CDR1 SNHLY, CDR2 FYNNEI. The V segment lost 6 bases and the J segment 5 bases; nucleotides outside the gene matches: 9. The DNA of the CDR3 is TGTGCCAGCAGCGCCGTAGGGACAGCGAATGAAAAACTGTTTTTT. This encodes CASSAVGTANEKLFF.

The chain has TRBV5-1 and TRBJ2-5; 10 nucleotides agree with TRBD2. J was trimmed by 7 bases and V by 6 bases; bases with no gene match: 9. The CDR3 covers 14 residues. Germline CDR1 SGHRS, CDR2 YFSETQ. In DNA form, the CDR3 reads TGCGCCAGCACAAGCGGGGGGGCTGCGGGGACCCAGTACTTC. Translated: CASTSGGAAGTQYF.

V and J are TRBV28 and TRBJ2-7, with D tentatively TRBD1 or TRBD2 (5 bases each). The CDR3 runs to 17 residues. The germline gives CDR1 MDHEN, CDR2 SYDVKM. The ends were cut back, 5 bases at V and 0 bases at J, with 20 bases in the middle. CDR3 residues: CASSIPIGTQISYEQYF. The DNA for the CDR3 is TGTGCCAGCAGTATACCAATAGGGACCCAAATCTCCTACGAGCAGTACTTC.

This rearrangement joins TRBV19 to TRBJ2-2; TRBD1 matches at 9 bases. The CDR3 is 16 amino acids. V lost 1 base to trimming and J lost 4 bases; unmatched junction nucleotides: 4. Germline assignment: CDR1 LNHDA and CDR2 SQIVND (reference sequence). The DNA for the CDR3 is TGTGCCAGTAGTATAGCAGGACAGGGGACCACCGGGGAGCTGTTTTTT. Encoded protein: CASSIAGQGTTGELFF.

CDR3 bases: TGCGCCAGCAGCTTTCTCGTCCAGAGCGGATCTGGGGAGCTGTTTTTT. It is translated as CASSFLVQSGSGELFF. V is TRBV5-1 and J is TRBJ2-2; maybe TRBD2 (5 bases). Trimming left V 2 bases short and J 8 bases short, with 19 bases between. CDR1 SGHRS and CDR2 YFSETQ come from the germline V gene. CDR3 length: 16 residues.

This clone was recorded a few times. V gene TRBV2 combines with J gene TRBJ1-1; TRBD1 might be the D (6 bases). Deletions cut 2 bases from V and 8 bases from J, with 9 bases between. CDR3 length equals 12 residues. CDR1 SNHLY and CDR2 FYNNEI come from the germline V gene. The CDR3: CASSENGQEAFF. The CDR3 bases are TGTGCCAGCAGTGAAAACGGACAGGAAGCTTTCTTT. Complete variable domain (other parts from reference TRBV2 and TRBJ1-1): EPEVTQTPSHQVTQMGQEVILRCVPISNHLYFYWYRQILGQKVEFLVSFYNNEISEKSEIFDDQFSVERPDGSNFTLKIRSTKLEDSAMYFCASSENGQEAFFGQGTRLTVV.

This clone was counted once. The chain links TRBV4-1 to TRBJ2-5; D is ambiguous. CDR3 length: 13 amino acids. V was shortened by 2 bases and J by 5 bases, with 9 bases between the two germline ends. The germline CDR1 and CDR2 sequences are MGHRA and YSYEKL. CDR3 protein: CASSQNPVETQYF. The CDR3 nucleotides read TGCGCCAGCAGCCAAAACCCTGTTGAGACCCAGTACTTC.

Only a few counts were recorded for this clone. In DNA form, the CDR3 reads TGTGCCACCAGTGATTTGTCTTCTAGCGGGAGCACAGATACGCAGTATTTT. Amino acids: CATSDLSSSGSTDTQYF. This chain joins TRBV24-1 and TRBJ2-3; 8 nucleotides align to TRBD2. The trim removed 0 bases at V and 0 bases at J, leaving 4 bases unmatched. Germline loops: CDR1 KGHDR, CDR2 SFDVKD. The CDR3 spans 17 residues.

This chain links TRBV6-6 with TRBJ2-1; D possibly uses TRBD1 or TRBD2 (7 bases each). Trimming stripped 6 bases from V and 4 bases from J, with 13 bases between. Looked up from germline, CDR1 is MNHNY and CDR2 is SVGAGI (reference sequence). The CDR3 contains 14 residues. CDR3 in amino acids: CASRGGTAYNEQFF. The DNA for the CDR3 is TGTGCCAGCAGGGGGGGGACAGCTTACAATGAGCAGTTCTTC.

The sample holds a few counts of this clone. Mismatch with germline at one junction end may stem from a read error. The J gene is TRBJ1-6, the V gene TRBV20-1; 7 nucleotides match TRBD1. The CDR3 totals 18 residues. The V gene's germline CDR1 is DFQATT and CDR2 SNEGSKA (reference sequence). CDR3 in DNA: TGCAGCGCTAGTGGGACAGTCGACGCCGCCTCCTATAATTCACCCCTCCACTTT. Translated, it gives CSASGTVDAASYNSPLHF.

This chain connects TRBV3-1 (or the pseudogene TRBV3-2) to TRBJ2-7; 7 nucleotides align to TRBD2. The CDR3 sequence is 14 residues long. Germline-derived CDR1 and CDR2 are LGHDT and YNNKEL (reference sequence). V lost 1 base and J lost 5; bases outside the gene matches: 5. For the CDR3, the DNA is TGTGCCAGCAGCCAAGGGCGGGAGTGGAACGAGCAGTACTTC. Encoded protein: CASSQGREWNEQYF.

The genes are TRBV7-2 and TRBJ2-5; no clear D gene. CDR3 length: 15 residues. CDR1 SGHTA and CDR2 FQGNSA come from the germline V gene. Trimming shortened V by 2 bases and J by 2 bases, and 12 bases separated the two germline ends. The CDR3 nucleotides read TGTGCCAGCAGCTTAATTCGGTATGAACAAGAGACCCAGTACTTC. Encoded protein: CASSLIRYEQETQYF.

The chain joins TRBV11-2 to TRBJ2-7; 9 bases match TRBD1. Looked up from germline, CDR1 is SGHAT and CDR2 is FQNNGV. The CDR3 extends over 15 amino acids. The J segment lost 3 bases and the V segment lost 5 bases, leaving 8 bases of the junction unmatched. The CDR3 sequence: CASSLGQGPLYEQYF. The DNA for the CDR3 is TGTGCCAGCAGCCTGGGACAGGGACCACTCTACGAGCAGTACTTC.

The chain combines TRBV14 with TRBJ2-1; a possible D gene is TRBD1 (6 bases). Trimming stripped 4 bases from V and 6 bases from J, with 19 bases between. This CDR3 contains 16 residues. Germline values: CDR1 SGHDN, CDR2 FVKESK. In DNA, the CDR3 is TGTGCCAGCAGCCGGCTGGGGGACATAAGAGTCAATGAGCAGTTCTTC. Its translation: CASSRLGDIRVNEQFF.